This T cell receptor (beta chain) was identified in a study of beta chain features in type 1 diabetes listed by TCRdb under 2018. Study-wide context: No differences in mean age, gender distribution, total cell number or subset yield were found between patients and healthy donors. A total of roughly 98,000,000 sorted cells were examined across all samples, and a strong correlation was observed between cell number per subset and RNA yield. Whereas all 28 donors provided naive and central memory subsets, regulatory and stem cell-like memory subsets were isolated from just 8 patients and roughly 8 healthy donors. In the study, TCRB repertoires of sorted circulating CD4+ T cell subsets from recently diagnosed type 1 diabetes patients were compared with those of matched healthy donors. Beyond this particular receptor, the publication reports: Naive, central memory and regulatory TCRB repertoires appeared to be more alike among patients than among healthy donors. At VDJ recombination sites, type 1 diabetes patients had fewer insertions and more deleted nucleotides, which implies abnormalities in thymic rearrangement. Because cDNA was sequenced instead of genomic DNA, highly expressing activated cells could be over-represented, though the groups showed no difference in activation or CD3 levels. In all four CD4+ subsets, TCRB CDR3 length was moderately but significantly shorter in type 1 diabetes patients. Because small numbers of individuals were included in the HLA sub-analyses, any influence of HLA type on TCRB rearrangement was left unresolved. PCR might favor shorter templates, but patient and control samples were amplified and corrected together, so any skew would affect both groups equally.

V loses 3 bases, J loses 0 bases, and the germline ends lie 15 bases apart. CDR1 is given as LGHNA and CDR2 as YNFKEQ, both from the germline V gene. The CDR3 runs 17 amino acids, cysteine and phenylalanine included. Of the read, only the CDR3 DNA is kept; its 51 bases are in frame from base 1. Each donor gave one peripheral blood draw, averaging roughly 100 mL, which was collected into heparinised tubes. A BD FACSAria II was used to sort naive, central memory, regulatory and stem cell-like memory CD4+ T cells with a panel that included CD45RO, CCR7, CD25, CD127, CD95 and CD27. A purity above 98% was achieved for all sorted populations. Right away, PBMCs were isolated by Lymphoprep density gradient centrifugation and were stained directly, with no culture step. So that batch effects would be minimized, each experiment stained and sorted samples in pairs, pairing one healthy donor with one patient.

Regarding this clone: Its antigen has not been determined. No much larger clonotype is one base removed from it; base qualities were not supplied.

The High Capacity cDNA Reverse Transcription Kit was used to reverse transcribe all of the isolated RNA, meaning that expressed TCRB transcripts were what got sequenced. Deep immunoSEQ sequencing was performed on naive, central memory and regulatory T cell samples, with an average of roughly 3.3 million total reads per sample. Sorted cells were lysed in RLT buffer and RNA was extracted with DNase-treated RNeasy Micro or Mini kits, depending on cell number. To prevent cross-contamination, each cell subset was processed individually, whereas patient and healthy donor samples were processed jointly. The immunoSEQ multiplex PCR was used to amplify TCRB sequences from cDNA, yielding 87-bp fragments that span the CDR3 region. Sequencing of the amplicons was performed on the Illumina HiSeq platform. As for the authors' bioinformatics: Synthetic template baselines were used to correct PCR bias computationally, reads within Hamming distance 2 were collapsed, and singletons that could not be merged were discarded. By aligning reads against IMGT, V, D and J genes, CDR3 length, and insertions or deletions at six rearrangement sites were assigned. Clonotype counts were normalized to sorted cell number within each subset before computing true diversity and Gini coefficients with the tcR R package. The overlap coefficient, calculated on TCRB nucleotide sequences, was used to quantify repertoire sharing. Out-of-frame TCRB sequences from naive cells were analyzed as a proxy for the pre-selection repertoire. TCRdb obtained this table from immuneACCESS and retained in-frame rearrangements with V and J assigned. These tables miss some clones; where compared with another copy, unresolved V genes account for less than half of the shortfall, and the remainder is unexplained. That table is the source of V, J and clone size, and D and trimming were worked out from the DNA. The sample records about 900,000 clones, under 20% of which are singletons. The top ten constitute 0.02% to 0.03% of the sample.

Sample: naive CD4+ T cells from blood. The sample's cell subset or site label, decoded: true naive CD4+ T cells. The receptor's source is a woman between 18 and 29 years old in good health. Rearrangement joined TRBV4-2 to TRBJ1-3; the D gene is possibly TRBD1, with 6 bases matching. The DNA sequence reads TGTGCCAGCAGCCAGTTACTTAGGGGGAGCTCTGGAAACACCATATATTTT. It translates to CASSQLLRGSSGNTIYF.